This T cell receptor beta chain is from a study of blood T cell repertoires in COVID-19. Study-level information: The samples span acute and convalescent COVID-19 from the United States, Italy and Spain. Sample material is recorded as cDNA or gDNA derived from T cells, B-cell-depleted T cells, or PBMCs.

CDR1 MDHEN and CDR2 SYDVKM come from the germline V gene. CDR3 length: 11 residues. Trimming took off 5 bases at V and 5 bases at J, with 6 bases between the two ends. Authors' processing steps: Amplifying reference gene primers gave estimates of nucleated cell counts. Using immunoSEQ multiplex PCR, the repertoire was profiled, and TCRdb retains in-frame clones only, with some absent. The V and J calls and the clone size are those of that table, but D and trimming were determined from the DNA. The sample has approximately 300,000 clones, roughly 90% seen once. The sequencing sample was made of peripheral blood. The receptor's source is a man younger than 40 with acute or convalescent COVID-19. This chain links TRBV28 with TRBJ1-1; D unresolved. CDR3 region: CASSGRTEAFF. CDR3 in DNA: TGTGCCAGCAGTGGCCGAACTGAAGCTTTCTTT.